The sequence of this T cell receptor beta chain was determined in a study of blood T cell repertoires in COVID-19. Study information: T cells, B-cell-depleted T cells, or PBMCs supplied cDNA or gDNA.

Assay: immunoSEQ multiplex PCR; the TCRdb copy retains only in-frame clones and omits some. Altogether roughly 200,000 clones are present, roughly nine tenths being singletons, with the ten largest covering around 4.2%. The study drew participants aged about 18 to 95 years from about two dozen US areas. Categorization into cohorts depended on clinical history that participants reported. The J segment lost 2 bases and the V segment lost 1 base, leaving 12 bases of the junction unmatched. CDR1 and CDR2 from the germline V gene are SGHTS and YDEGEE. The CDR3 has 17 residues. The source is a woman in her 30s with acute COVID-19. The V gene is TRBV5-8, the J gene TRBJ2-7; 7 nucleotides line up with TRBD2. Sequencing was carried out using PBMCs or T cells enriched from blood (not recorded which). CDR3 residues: CASSLLYRGGGTYEQYF. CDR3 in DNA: TGTGCCAGCAGCTTGTTATATAGGGGCGGGGGAACCTACGAGCAGTACTTC.